Here is one T cell receptor beta chain with its context. Its antigen is undetermined. The sample is drawn from a study of lymphopenia after photon versus proton radiotherapy. Points from the study as a whole: After lymphocyte nadir, photon-treated repertoires showed oligoclonal expansion, especially CD8+ Temra. Under photons, naive T cells and diversity fell while effector/memory populations rose. Survival link was tested only in deceased patients; proton benefit remains a possibility.

This CDR3 is built from 15 residues. J lost 3 bases, V lost 3 bases, and 7 bases had no gene match. CDR1 and CDR2 (germline): SGHAT, FQDESV (reference sequence). Sequencing was performed with immunoSEQ multiplex PCR; in TCRdb, only in-frame clones are kept and a portion is missing. The repertoire holds under 80,000 clones, with 70% to 90% as singletons. The specimen was peripheral blood, collected from a patient treated with photon-based radiotherapy. This receptor was obtained from a man aged 40-50 years with gastric cancer. The chain carries TRBV11-1 and TRBJ2-7; TRBD1 agrees at 8 bases. CDR3 in DNA: TGTGCCAGCAGCTTGAACCGGGACAGGCTCTACGAGCAGTACTTC. Protein: CASSLNRDRLYEQYF.